Listed below are T cell receptor beta chains from one sample, sequenced in a study of blood T cell repertoires in COVID-19. Measured with immunoSEQ multiplex PCR; TCRdb has only the in-frame clones, and not every one. The top ten clones hold around 8.4% of a sample with about 150,000 clones, about 80% of them seen once. The sample taken for sequencing was PBMCs or T cells enriched from blood (not recorded which). The source of these receptors is a man in his fifties or sixties who had recovered from COVID-19. Both conserved end residues are part of each CDR3. Each record gives: J gene, clone size, D gene, V gene, CDR3 DNA, CDR3 protein. D genes are given only for firm matches. Size is omitted from some rows. Given values are once, few, many or a class for expanded clones.

TRBJ1-2	-	-	TRBV5-1	TGCGCCAGCAGCGGCGACAGCTATGGCTACACCTTC	CASSGDSYGYTF
TRBJ1-5	-	-	TRBV27	TGTGCCAGCAGTTCACATAGCAATCAGCCCCAGCATTTT	CASSSHSNQPQHF
TRBJ2-5	-	TRBD2	TRBV5-1	TGCGCCAGCAGCTTGGGACGGACTAGCGGGGGGGTACTTATTCGAGAGACCCAGTACTTC	CASSLGRTSGGVLIRETQYF
TRBJ1-2	once	-	TRBV12-3/TRBV12-4	TGTGCCAGCAGTTTAGGGGACCGCGGGGGGACCTTC	CASSLGDRGGTF
TRBJ2-7	-	TRBD1	TRBV7-9	TGTGCCAGCAGCCCAAGGGACAGGGAATACGAGCAGTACTTC	CASSPRDREYEQYF
TRBJ2-2	-	TRBD2	TRBV6-4	TGTGCCAGCAGTGCAACTAGCGGGGGCCTGAACACCGGGGAGCTGTTTTTT	CASSATSGGLNTGELFF
TRBJ1-6	-	-	TRBV23-1	TGCGCCAGCAGCCACCGGGACACGGCTAATTCACCCCTCCACTTT	CASSHRDTANSPLHF
TRBJ1-1	once	TRBD1	TRBV7-3	TGTGCCAGCAGCTTAAGCGGGCGGACAGGGAGCACTGAAGCTTTCTTT	CASSLSGRTGSTEAFF
TRBJ1-2	-	-	TRBV12-3/TRBV12-4	TGTGCCAGCAGTCCGCTAGTGGTTCGTGGCTACACCTTC	CASSPLVVRGYTF
TRBJ2-7	-	TRBD1	TRBV9	TGTGCCAGCAGCGTAGCCGGGACAGGGCACTACGAGCAGTACTTC	CASSVAGTGHYEQYF
TRBJ1-3	-	TRBD1	TRBV11-1	TGTGCCAGCAGCCACAGGGGAGGAAACACCATATATTTT	CASSHRGGNTIYF
TRBJ2-3	-	-	TRBV7-3	TGTGCCAGCAGCACAGCACAGGGTGATACGCAGTATTTT	CASSTAQGDTQYF
TRBJ1-2	few	-	TRBV10-3	TGTGCCATCAGTGAGTCGGGACAAAACTATGGCTACACCTTC	CAISESGQNYGYTF
TRBJ2-2	-	-	TRBV7-9	TGTGCCAGCAGCTCGGACAGATCGAACACCGGGGAGCTGTTTTTT	CASSSDRSNTGELFF
TRBJ2-6	-	TRBD2	TRBV3-1/TRBV3-2	TGTGCCAGCAGCCAGCCGGGGGGAGTCTCTGGGGCCAACGTCCTGACTTTC	CASSQPGGVSGANVLTF
TRBJ2-5	-	-	TRBV4-1	TGCGCCAGCAGCCCCTGGGGCAGTACCTCCCAAGAGACCCAGTACTTC	CASSPWGSTSQETQYF
TRBJ2-1	-	-	TRBV7-2	TGTGCCAGCAGCCGGGAGGGGGCCCCTTTGAGTGAGCAGTTCTTC	CASSREGAPLSEQFF
TRBJ2-7	-	TRBD2	TRBV5-1	TGCGCCAGCAGCTTAGGAGGGACTAGCGGGGCGGCACCCGAGCAGTACTTC	CASSLGGTSGAAPEQYF
TRBJ2-7	-	TRBD1	TRBV27	TGTGCCAGCAGTGCGGACAGGGGGCTAATCGAGCAGTACTTC	CASSADRGLIEQYF
TRBJ2-7	once	TRBD1	TRBV11-1	TGTGCCAGCAGCCTACCGACAGGGACCCGCTACGAGCAGTACTTC	CASSLPTGTRYEQYF
TRBJ2-5	-	-	TRBV7-2	TGTGCCAGCAGCTTAGTCGAGGTGCCACAAGAGACCCAGTACTTC	CASSLVEVPQETQYF
TRBJ1-4	once	-	TRBV7-9	TGTGCCAGCAGCGGACTAGATGAAAAACTGTTTTTT	CASSGLDEKLFF
TRBJ1-6	-	-	TRBV11-2	TGTGCCAGCAGCTCCGGGGGGGGAACGTTGAATAATTCACCCCTCCACTTT	CASSSGGGTLNNSPLHF
TRBJ2-6	-	TRBD1	TRBV3-1/TRBV3-2	TGTGCCAGCAGCCAAGATGGAGACAGGGGATTTTCGGGGGCCAACGTCCTGACTTTC	CASSQDGDRGFSGANVLTF
TRBJ2-3	-	-	TRBV19	TGTGCCAGTAGTACCTCCACAGATACGCAGTATTTT	CASSTSTDTQYF
TRBJ2-4	few	-	TRBV5-4	TGTGCCAGCAGCTACAGGGACAACATTCAGTACTTC	CASSYRDNIQYF